This T cell receptor beta chain stems from a study of T cell repertoires in cytomegalovirus infection. For the study at large: Public TCR beta signatures marked donors with CMV infection and the matching HLA. General study results and limits: Identification of carriers of CMV plus the relevant HLA was achieved through cumulative public TCR beta family frequency. The study found HLA-C-restricted CMV-specific TCR beta clonotypes dominating the ex vivo response.

The length of the CDR3 is 15 residues. The trim removed 4 bases at V and 2 bases at J, leaving 7 bases unmatched. Concerning this clonotype itself: The antigen is not known.

From the reads, TCRdb called clonotypes with MiXCR, one entry per CDR3 protein. The profile covers under 850,000 distinct CDR3 sequences, with about 40% appearing a single time and around 2.8% taken by the ten largest. This chain uses TRBV12-3 or TRBV12-4 with TRBJ1-2; 7 bases line up with TRBD1. The receptor was isolated from a human donor in good health (CMV status not recorded). Some clones in this sample may be carry-over from other donors' samples. What was sequenced was PBMCs. The CDR3, as DNA: TGTGCCAGCAGTTCCACGGGCAGGGGGAACTATGGCTACACCTTC. This encodes CASSSTGRGNYGYTF.